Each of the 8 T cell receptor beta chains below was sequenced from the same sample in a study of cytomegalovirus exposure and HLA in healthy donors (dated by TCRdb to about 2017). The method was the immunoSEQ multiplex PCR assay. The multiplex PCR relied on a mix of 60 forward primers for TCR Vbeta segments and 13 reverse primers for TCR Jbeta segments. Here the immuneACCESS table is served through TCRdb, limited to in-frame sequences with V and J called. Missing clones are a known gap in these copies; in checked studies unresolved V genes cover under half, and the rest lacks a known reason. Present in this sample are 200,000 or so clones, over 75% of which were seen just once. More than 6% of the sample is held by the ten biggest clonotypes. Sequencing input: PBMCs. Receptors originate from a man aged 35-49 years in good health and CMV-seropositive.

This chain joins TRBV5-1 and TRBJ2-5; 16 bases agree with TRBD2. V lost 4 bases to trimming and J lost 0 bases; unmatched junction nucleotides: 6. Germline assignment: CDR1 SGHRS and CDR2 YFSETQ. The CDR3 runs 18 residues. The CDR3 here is CASSPGLAGGPYQETQYF. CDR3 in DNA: TGCGCCAGCAGCCCGGGACTAGCGGGGGGGCCCTACCAAGAGACCCAGTACTTC.

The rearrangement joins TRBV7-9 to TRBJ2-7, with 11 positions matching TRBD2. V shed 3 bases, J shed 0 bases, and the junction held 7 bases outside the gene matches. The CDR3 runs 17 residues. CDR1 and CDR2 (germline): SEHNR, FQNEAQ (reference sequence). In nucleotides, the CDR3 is TGTGCCAGCAGCTTTTGGGTAGCGGGGGGGTTCTCCTACGAGCAGTACTTC. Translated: CASSFWVAGGFSYEQYF. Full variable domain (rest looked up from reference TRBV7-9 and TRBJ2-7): DTGVSQNPRHKITKRGQNVTFRCDPISEHNRLYWYRQTLGQGPEFLTYFQNEAQLEKSRLLSDRFSAERPKGSFSTLEIQRTEQGDSAMYLCASSFWVAGGFSYEQYFGPGTRLTVT.

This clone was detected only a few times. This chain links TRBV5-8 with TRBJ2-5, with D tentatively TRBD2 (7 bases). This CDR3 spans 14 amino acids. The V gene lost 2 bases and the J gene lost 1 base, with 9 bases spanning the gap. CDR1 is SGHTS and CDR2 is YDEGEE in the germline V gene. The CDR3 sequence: CASSFAGAQETQYF. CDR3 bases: TGTGCCAGCAGCTTTGCGGGGGCCCAAGAGACCCAGTACTTC. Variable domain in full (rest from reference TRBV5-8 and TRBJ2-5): EAGVTQSPTHLIKTRGQQATLRCSPISGHTSVYWYQQALGLGLQFLLWYDEGEERNRGNFPPRFSGRQFPNYSSELNVNALELEDSALYLCASSFAGAQETQYFGPGTRLLVL.

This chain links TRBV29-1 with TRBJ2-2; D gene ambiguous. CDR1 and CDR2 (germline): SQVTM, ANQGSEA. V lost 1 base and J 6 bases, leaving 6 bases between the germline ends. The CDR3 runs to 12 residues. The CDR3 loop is CSVEVSSGELFF. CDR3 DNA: TGCAGCGTTGAAGTTAGTTCCGGGGAGCTGTTTTTT.

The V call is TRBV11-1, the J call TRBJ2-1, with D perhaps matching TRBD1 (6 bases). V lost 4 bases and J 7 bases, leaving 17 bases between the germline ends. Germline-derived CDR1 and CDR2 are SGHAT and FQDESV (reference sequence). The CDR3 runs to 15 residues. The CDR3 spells CASSSGRDTGNEQFF. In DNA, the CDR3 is TGTGCCAGCAGCTCCGGCCGAGACACAGGGAATGAGCAGTTCTTC.

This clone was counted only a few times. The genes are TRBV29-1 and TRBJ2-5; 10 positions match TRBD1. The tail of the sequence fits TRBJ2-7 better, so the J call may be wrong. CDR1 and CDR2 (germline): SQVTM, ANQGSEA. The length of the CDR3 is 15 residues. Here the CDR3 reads CSVDVTGQGTHEQYF. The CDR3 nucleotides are TGCAGCGTTGATGTAACGGGACAGGGGACCCACGAGCAGTACTTC.

In DNA, the CDR3 is TGTGCCAGCAGCTTAGGGATACGAGGGGGGGATTCACCCCTCCACTTT. It encodes CASSLGIRGGDSPLHF. The rearrangement joins TRBV7-2 to TRBJ1-6; a weak D match, TRBD1 (6 bases). CDR3 size: 16 residues. CDR1 and CDR2 from the germline V gene are SGHTA and FQGNSA. V was shortened by 1 base and J by 8 bases, with 15 bases between the two germline ends.

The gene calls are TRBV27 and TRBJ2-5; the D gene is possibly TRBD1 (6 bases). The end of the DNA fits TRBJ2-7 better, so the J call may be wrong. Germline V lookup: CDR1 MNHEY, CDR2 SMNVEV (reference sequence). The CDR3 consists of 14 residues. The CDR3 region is CASSQGQGSYEQYF. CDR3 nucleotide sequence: TGTGCCAGCAGTCAGGGGCAGGGCTCCTACGAGCAGTACTTC.